Listed here are 25 T cell receptor beta chains from one sample, sequenced in a study of graft-versus-host responses after intestinal transplantation. This table comes from immunoSEQ multiplex PCR, and its TCRdb copy is limited to in-frame clones, with some not included. Here the sample spans some 40,000 clones, 90% to 95% being singletons. Sequenced here: PBMCs, sampled 524 days after transplant. The receptors were gathered from a human patient who received an intestinal transplant, so some T cells may come from the graft donor.

The chain recombines TRBV5-1 with TRBJ2-5; 9 bases agree with TRBD1. Trimming removed 3 bases from V and 4 bases from J; junction bases left unmatched: 7. This CDR3 has 15 residues. Looked up from germline, CDR1 is SGHRS and CDR2 is YFSETQ. CDR3: CASSSRTGEGETQYF. Here the CDR3 DNA reads TGCGCCAGCAGCTCAAGGACAGGGGAAGGAGAGACCCAGTACTTC.

Comments on this clone: Other nucleotide sequences from this sample produce the same CDR3. The chain is built from TRBV11-2 and TRBJ2-5; D is uncertain. V lost 3 bases to trimming and J lost 0 bases, with 11 bases between them. Looked up from germline, CDR1 is SGHAT and CDR2 is FQNNGV. The CDR3 runs 15 residues. Here the CDR3 reads CASSLSRVNQETQYF. DNA for the CDR3: TGTGCCAGCAGCTTGAGTAGGGTCAACCAAGAGACCCAGTACTTC.

There are a few counts of this clone. The J gene is TRBJ1-1, the V gene TRBV13; D is unclear. Between the trimmed V and J ends, which lost 4 bases and 1 base, there was a span of 4 bases. This CDR3 has 12 amino acids. Germline V CDR1 and CDR2: PRHDT, FYEKMQ (reference sequence). The CDR3 DNA reads TGTGCCAGCAGCTGGGCGAACACTGAAGCTTTCTTT. Translation: CASSWANTEAFF.

CDR3 region: CASSELAEAFF. DNA for the CDR3: TGTGCCAGCAGTGAACTGGCTGAAGCTTTCTTT. The V call is TRBV25-1, the J call TRBJ1-1; no definite D call. The CDR3 is made up of 11 amino acids. Trimming pared 2 bases from V and 6 bases from J, leaving 4 bases between. In germline, CDR1 is MGHDK, CDR2 SYGVNS.

Only a few counts were recorded for this clone. The chain has TRBV7-6 and TRBJ2-7, with D maybe TRBD2 (6 bases). The V end lost 3 bases, the J end lost 0 bases, and 9 bases lay between the germline ends. There are 14 residues in the CDR3. Looked up from germline, CDR1 is SGHVS and CDR2 is FNYEAQ. The CDR3 loop is CASSFGGDSYEQYF. DNA of the CDR3: TGTGCCAGCAGCTTCGGAGGGGACTCCTACGAGCAGTACTTC.

This clone appeared a single time. The gene calls are TRBV28 and TRBJ1-1; D is unclear. From germline, CDR1 is MDHEN and CDR2 SYDVKM. V gave up 6 bases and J gave up 0 bases, with 11 bases separating them. The CDR3 is 14 amino acids. CDR3 bases: TGTGCCAGCAGCCCGTGGCAGTTGAACACTGAAGCTTTCTTT. It specifies CASSPWQLNTEAFF.

The chain combines TRBV11-1 with TRBJ2-7; TRBD2 matches 14 bases. V shed 5 bases, J shed 3 bases, and the junction held 3 bases outside the gene matches. Germline assignment: CDR1 SGHAT and CDR2 FQDESV (reference sequence). CDR3 length: 15 amino acids. The DNA of the CDR3 is TGTGCCAGCAGCCTAGGGACTAGCGGGAGCTACGAGCAGTACTTC. Protein: CASSLGTSGSYEQYF.

In this sample, this clone turned up once. The V and J genes are TRBV28 and TRBJ1-5, with D unclear. V was shortened by 6 bases and J by 9 bases, with 18 bases between the two germline ends. The CDR3 is made up of 14 amino acids. From germline, CDR1 is MDHEN and CDR2 SYDVKM. The CDR3 bases are TGTGCCAGCAGATCGGCAGGTTCCGGACGGCCCCAGCATTTT. Its translation is CASRSAGSGRPQHF.

The J gene is TRBJ2-1, the V gene TRBV7-9; D ambiguous. CDR1 and CDR2 from the germline V gene are SEHNR and FQNEAQ (reference sequence). The CDR3 spans 16 residues. Trimming stripped 5 bases from V and 0 bases from J, with 14 bases between. The CDR3 nucleotides are TGTGCCAGCAGCATCTCAGAAGTAAGCTCCTACAATGAGCAGTTCTTC. This encodes CASSISEVSSYNEQFF.

The chain combines TRBV15 with TRBJ2-6, with TRBD2 as a possible D gene (6 bases). Germline CDR1 is LNHNV and CDR2 is YYDKDF (reference sequence). V lost 3 bases and J lost 0, with 9 bases in between. The CDR3 covers 16 residues. CDR3 sequence: CATSRGLLSGANVLTF. CDR3 nucleotide sequence: TGTGCCACCAGCAGGGGACTGCTCTCTGGGGCCAACGTCCTGACTTTC.

This clone was observed once. This chain connects TRBV6-6 to TRBJ1-5, with 7 nucleotides matching TRBD1. Germline lookup yields CDR1 MNHNY and CDR2 SVGAGI (reference sequence). The CDR3 spans 14 residues. V was pared by 2 bases and J by 2 bases, with 0 bases of the junction left unmatched. The CDR3 region is CASSYGQGNQPQHF. The CDR3 DNA is TGTGCCAGCAGTTACGGACAGGGCAATCAGCCCCAGCATTTT.

V usage is TRBV4-2 and J usage is TRBJ1-4; the D is unclear. The CDR3 covers 16 residues. Germline V gene data show CDR1 as LGHNA and CDR2 as YNFKEQ. V was cut by 0 bases and J by 4 bases, with 12 bases left in between. This CDR3 reads CASSQEDQALNEKLFF. The CDR3, as DNA: TGTGCCAGCAGCCAAGAGGACCAAGCCCTTAATGAAAAACTGTTTTTT.

The chain carries TRBV7-6 and TRBJ2-1; D ambiguous. The germline V and J ends were trimmed by 10 bases and 12 bases, with 22 bases remaining between them. Germline CDR1 is SGHVS and CDR2 is FNYEAQ. The CDR3 covers 13 residues. The CDR3: CAITDIASFSQFF. CDR3 sequence (DNA): TGTGCCATCACGGATATAGCCAGTTTTTCGCAGTTCTTC. The full variable domain, rest sourced from reference TRBV7-6 and TRBJ2-1, is GAGVSQSPRYKVTKRGQDVALRCDPISGHVSLYWYRQALGQGPEFLTYFNYEAQQDKSGLPNDRFSAERPEGSISTLTIQRTEQRDSAMYRCAITDIASFSQFFGPGTRLTVL.

This clone was observed once. V usage is TRBV6-5 and J usage is TRBJ1-1, with a tentative D call TRBD1 (5 bases). CDR3 length equals 16 residues. V lost 0 bases and J 1 base, leaving 12 bases between the germline ends. Germline V gene lookup returns CDR1 MNHEY and CDR2 SVGAGI. The CDR3: CASSYSARVRNTEAFF. The CDR3 DNA is TGTGCCAGCAGTTACTCCGCCAGGGTAAGGAACACTGAAGCTTTCTTT.

The gene calls are TRBV30 and TRBJ2-5; 11 bases are a match to TRBD2. Matching the DNA end better, TRBJ2-7 makes the J call doubtful. Germline CDR1 and CDR2: GTSNPN and SVGIG (reference sequence). The CDR3 contains 15 residues. CDR3 sequence: CAWSTGTSGSYEQYF. CDR3 in DNA: TGTGCCTGGAGTACCGGGACTAGCGGCTCCTACGAGCAGTACTTC.

J is TRBJ1-2 and V is TRBV19; D gene uncertain. Germline V CDR1 and CDR2: LNHDA, SQIVND (reference sequence). The CDR3 is 15 residues long. V was pared by 1 base and J by 4 bases, with 13 bases between. The CDR3 here is CASSIGGMGSYGYTF. The DNA for the CDR3 is TGTGCCAGTAGTATAGGAGGGATGGGGAGCTATGGCTACACCTTC.

The genes are TRBV19 and TRBJ2-3; 12 bases fit TRBD2. The J segment lost 3 bases and the V segment lost 3 bases, leaving 4 bases of the junction unmatched. The CDR3 contains 16 residues. Germline loops: CDR1 LNHDA, CDR2 SQIVND (reference sequence). CDR3 bases: TGTGCCAGTAGTATGGGGGGGACTAGCGGGACAGATACGCAGTATTTT. Amino acids: CASSMGGTSGTDTQYF.

The chain uses TRBV7-9 and TRBJ2-6, with no clear D. Germline V gives CDR1 SEHNR, CDR2 FQNEAQ (reference sequence). The CDR3 contains 15 residues. Between the trimmed V and J ends, which lost 2 bases and 0 bases, there was a span of 5 bases. This chain's CDR3 is CASSLSSSGANVLTF. In DNA, the CDR3 is TGTGCCAGCAGCTTATCTTCCTCTGGGGCCAACGTCCTGACTTTC.

The chain joins TRBV7-2 to TRBJ2-4; 8 positions agree with TRBD1. The CDR3 is 15 amino acids. V shed 4 bases, J shed 2 bases, and the junction held 4 bases outside the gene matches. Germline V gene sequence: CDR1 SGHTA, CDR2 FQGNSA. The CDR3 protein is CASSSWTGPKNIQYF. Written as DNA, the CDR3 is TGTGCCAGCAGCTCCTGGACAGGGCCCAAAAACATTCAGTACTTC. Full variable domain (rest looked up from reference TRBV7-2 and TRBJ2-4): GAGVSQSPSNKVTEKGKDVELRCDPISGHTALYWYRQSLGQGLEFLIYFQGNSAPDKSGLPSDRFSAERTGGSVSTLTIQRTQQEDSAVYLCASSSWTGPKNIQYFGAGTRLSVL.

This chain joins TRBV19 and TRBJ2-1; 11 nucleotides line up with TRBD2. This CDR3 contains 15 residues. With V trimmed by 7 bases and J by 9 bases, 11 bases remained unmatched. Germline V lookup: CDR1 LNHDA, CDR2 SQIVND (reference sequence). Here the CDR3 reads CASTPTGLAGGEQFF. CDR3 bases: TGTGCCAGTACCCCTACCGGACTAGCGGGTGGTGAGCAGTTCTTC.

The chain uses TRBV19 and TRBJ2-1; 7 bases are shared with TRBD2. Germline lookup yields CDR1 LNHDA and CDR2 SQIVND (reference sequence). J lost 5 bases, V lost 2 bases, and 9 bases had no gene match. The CDR3 covers 16 residues. The CDR3 DNA is TGTGCCAGTAGTATAAGGGGAAGCGGGAACCACAATGAGCAGTTCTTC. Translated, it gives CASSIRGSGNHNEQFF.

This chain joins TRBV2 and TRBJ2-3; 7 bases line up with TRBD2. This CDR3 is 14 amino acids long. V trimming: 4 bases; J trimming: 6 bases; junction bases outside the gene matches: 7. Germline V gives CDR1 SNHLY, CDR2 FYNNEI. The CDR3 protein is CASSVGRELDTQYF. Here the CDR3 DNA reads TGTGCCAGCAGTGTAGGGCGGGAGTTGGATACGCAGTATTTT. The entire variable domain, with the rest obtained from reference TRBV2 and TRBJ2-3, is as follows: EPEVTQTPSHQVTQMGQEVILRCVPISNHLYFYWYRQILGQKVEFLVSFYNNEISEKSEIFDDQFSVERPDGSNFTLKIRSTKLEDSAMYFCASSVGRELDTQYFGPGTRLTVL.

This rearrangement joins TRBV27 to TRBJ1-1; D is perhaps TRBD1 (6 bases). The CDR3 length is 12 residues. Trimming cost V 8 bases and J 3 bases, with 10 bases left between them. Germline V gives CDR1 MNHEY, CDR2 SMNVEV (reference sequence). CDR3 loop: CASWRGYTEAFF. CDR3 DNA: TGTGCCAGCTGGAGGGGGTACACTGAAGCTTTCTTT.

The chain links TRBV10-3 to TRBJ2-7, with 9 bases that match TRBD1. V shed 10 bases and J 1 base; nucleotides not matched to a gene: 5. Germline CDR1 and CDR2: ENHRY and SYGVKD. The CDR3 is 13 amino acids. For the CDR3, the DNA is TGTGCCAGCCGGGACAGGGTATCCTACGAGCAGTACTTC. Translated: CASRDRVSYEQYF.

The J gene is TRBJ2-3, the V gene TRBV19; a possible D gene is TRBD1 (6 bases). The CDR3 spans 15 residues. Looked up from germline, CDR1 is LNHDA and CDR2 is SQIVND (reference sequence). V gave up 6 bases and J gave up 0 bases, with 13 bases separating them. The CDR3 DNA sequence: TGTGCCAGTAGCGGAAGACAGGATAGCACAGATACGCAGTATTTT. Translated: CASSGRQDSTDTQYF. Full variable domain (rest looked up from reference TRBV19 and TRBJ2-3): DGGITQSPKYLFRKEGQNVTLSCEQNLNHDAMYWYRQDPGQGLRLIYYSQIVNDFQKGDIAEGYSVSREKKESFPLTVTSAQKNPTAFYLCASSGRQDSTDTQYFGPGTRLTVL.